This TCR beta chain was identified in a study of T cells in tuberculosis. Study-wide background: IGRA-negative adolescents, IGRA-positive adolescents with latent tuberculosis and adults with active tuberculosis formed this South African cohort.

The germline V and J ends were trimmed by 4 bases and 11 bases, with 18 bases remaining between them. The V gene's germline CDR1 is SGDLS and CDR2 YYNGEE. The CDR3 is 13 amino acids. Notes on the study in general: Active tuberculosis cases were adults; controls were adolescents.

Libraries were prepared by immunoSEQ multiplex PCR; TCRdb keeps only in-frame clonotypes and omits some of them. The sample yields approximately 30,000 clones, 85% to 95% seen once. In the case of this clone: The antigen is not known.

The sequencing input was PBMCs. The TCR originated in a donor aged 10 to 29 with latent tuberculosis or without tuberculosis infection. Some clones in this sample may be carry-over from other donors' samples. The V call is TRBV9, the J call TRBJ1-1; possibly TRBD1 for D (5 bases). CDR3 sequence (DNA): TGTGCCAGCAGCTCCTGGGGGGGGAGTGATGCTTTCTTT. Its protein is CASSSWGGSDAFF.